This T cell receptor beta chain was observed in a study of blood T cell repertoires in COVID-19 (dated by TCRdb to the early 2020s). With respect to the entire study: Samples covering the acute and convalescent phases of COVID-19 were provided by collaborators in the United States, Italy and Spain. The material from the prospective study consisted of cDNA or gDNA derived from T cells, B-cell-depleted T cells, or PBMCs. Deeply sampled blood TCRbeta repertoires from subjects exposed to, actively infected with, or recovered from COVID-19 were included in the dataset. The repertoires were released in a freely available public database meant as a resource for research on the immune response to SARS-CoV-2. The samples were drawn from the first 160 participants of the ongoing ImmuneRACE study and from 950 to 1,500 subjects provided by 6 global collaborators. Nearly every sample came with metadata listing a de-identified subject ID, COVID-19 status, age in years and sex. Where available, HLA class I and class II types were obtained from metadata supplied by the sample provider rather than from assay-based typing. Findings and caveats that apply to the study as a whole: The amount of clinical and demographic metadata varied by source and participant and was provided uncurated.

The collaborating institutions used their own protocols to collect whole blood in K2EDTA tubes. For TCRbeta analysis, collaborator samples were shipped as frozen whole blood, as isolated PBMCs, or as DNA extracted from either sample type. Notes on this clone: What this receptor recognizes is not known. No base qualities exist here, and no much larger clone lies one base off it.

CDR3 length: 14 amino acids, cysteine to phenylalanine. Only the CDR3 part of the read is kept: 42 bases, read in frame from the first base. V lost 0 bases and J lost 2 bases; the stretch between them is 7 bases long. From the germline V gene, CDR1 is MNHEY and CDR2 is SVGAGI. TCRbeta CDR3 regions were amplified from genomic DNA by means of the immunoSEQ Assay, a bias-controlled multiplex PCR. Turning to the authors' computational methods: The number of nucleated cells in each sample was estimated by amplification of reference gene primers within the assay. Sequence reads were collapsed and filtered to measure the absolute abundance of every unique TCRbeta CDR3 rearrangement. For each sample, productive Simpson clonality was calculated by taking the square root of Simpson's diversity index across productive rearrangements. This immuneACCESS table, as held by TCRdb, lists in-frame sequences with V and J called but not all clones. Of the missing ones, under half trace to an unresolved V gene in checked studies; the others have no known cause. Clone size and the V and J calls come from that table; the DNA yielded D and trimming. In this sample the table shows about 410,000 clones, 70% to 90% of which occur a single time. The leading ten clones occupy almost 1.5% of the sample.

The receptor chain draws on TRBV6-5 and TRBJ1-2; the D gene cannot be resolved reliably. The sequenced material came from peripheral blood. The receptor's source is a woman in her twenties or thirties with active or convalescent COVID-19. The nucleotides are TGTGCCAGCAGTTACTCGTCGGGGAACTATGGCTACACCTTC. The encoded protein is CASSYSSGNYGYTF.